The 14 T cell receptor beta chains presented below share a single source sample, sequenced in a study of blood T cell repertoires in COVID-19. The data were produced by immunoSEQ multiplex PCR, yet TCRdb's version contains in-frame clones alone and is incomplete. The sample has over 120,000 clones, 84% seen once. The sample was peripheral blood. The receptors stem from a man aged 55 to 69 with active or convalescent COVID-19.

The genes are TRBV6-2 or TRBV6-3 and TRBJ2-2, with D unresolved. The length of the CDR3 is 13 residues. Looked up from germline, CDR1 is MNHEY and CDR2 is SVGEGT. With 2 bases removed from V and 5 bases from J, the gap between germline ends came to 6 bases. The CDR3 DNA reads TGTGCCAGCAGTTACGGCCAGACCGGGGAGCTGTTTTTT. Translation gives CASSYGQTGELFF.

This chain uses TRBV24-1 with TRBJ1-5; D remains ambiguous. Germline CDR1 KGHDR, CDR2 SFDVKD. V was cut by 5 bases and J by 12 bases, with 13 bases left in between. The CDR3 runs to 12 residues. This chain's CDR3 is CATSVTGELQHF. Written as DNA, the CDR3 is TGTGCCACCAGTGTCACTGGGGAGCTCCAGCATTTT.

The chain is built from TRBV19 and TRBJ2-3; TRBD1 matches at 7 bases. CDR1 LNHDA and CDR2 SQIVND come from the germline V gene (reference sequence). V trimming: 3 bases; J trimming: 1 base; junction bases outside the gene matches: 1. The CDR3 spans 14 residues. The CDR3 spells CASSIGTGTDTQYF. The CDR3 coding sequence is TGTGCCAGTAGTATTGGGACAGGCACAGATACGCAGTATTTT.

The gene calls are TRBV25-1 and TRBJ1-4; TRBD1 agrees at 10 bases. The CDR3 has 16 amino acids. Germline trimming cut 11 bases from V and 2 bases from J; bases unmatched to any gene: 11. The germline V gene has CDR1 MGHDK and CDR2 SYGVNS. In DNA, the CDR3 is TGTGCCTCCAAGGGCGACAGGGGGCGGACTAATGAAAAACTGTTTTTT. The encoded protein is CASKGDRGRTNEKLFF. The variable domain in full, completed from reference TRBV25-1 and TRBJ1-4, reads EADIYQTPRYLVIGTGKKITLECSQTMGHDKMYWYQQDPGMELHLIHYSYGVNSTEKGDLSSESTVSRIRTEHFPLTLESARPSHTSQYLCASKGDRGRTNEKLFFGSGTQLSVL.

Turning to this clone: This sample also contains other DNA sequences that code for the same CDR3. The chain combines TRBV30 with TRBJ1-2, with a weak D call TRBD1 (6 bases). Looked up from germline, CDR1 is GTSNPN and CDR2 is SVGIG (reference sequence). The V end lost 2 bases, the J end lost 2 bases, and 6 bases lay between the germline ends. The CDR3 runs to 12 residues. CDR3 coding DNA: TGTGCCTGGAGTCAGGGGAACTATGGCTACACCTTC. Translation gives CAWSQGNYGYTF.

This chain connects TRBV15 to TRBJ2-3; D gene ambiguous. V lost 1 base and J lost 2, with 10 bases in between. Germline loops: CDR1 LNHNV, CDR2 YYDKDF (reference sequence). This CDR3 has 15 residues. The CDR3 region has the DNA TGTGCCACCAGCAGAGCATTAACAGCCACAGATACGCAGTATTTT. Its protein product is CATSRALTATDTQYF.

This chain links TRBV7-9 with TRBJ2-1; D might be TRBD2 (5 bases). The CDR3 is 15 residues long. CDR1 is SEHNR, CDR2 FQNEAQ, per germline (reference sequence). Trimming left V 5 bases short and J 6 bases short, with 17 bases between. The CDR3 region has the DNA TGTGCCAGCAGCCCCCCCCTGGGGAGAACCAATGAGCAGTTCTTC. It specifies CASSPPLGRTNEQFF.

V usage is TRBV5-1 and J usage is TRBJ1-4; D not certain. The CDR3 length is 13 residues. The V gene's germline CDR1 is SGHRS and CDR2 YFSETQ. The germline V and J ends were trimmed by 5 bases and 1 base, with 6 bases remaining between them. CDR3 amino acids: CASSSGTNEKLFF. The CDR3, as DNA: TGCGCCAGCAGTTCGGGAACTAATGAAAAACTGTTTTTT.

The chain employs TRBV9 and TRBJ1-4; no firm D call. The CDR3 covers 13 residues. V was shortened by 4 bases and J by 7 bases, with 11 bases between the two germline ends. Germline V lookup: CDR1 SGDLS, CDR2 YYNGEE. CDR3 in DNA: TGTGCCAGCAGCACGACCTGGGCTGAAAAACTGTTTTTT. Its protein is CASSTTWAEKLFF.

CDR3 loop: CASSLGTGTDTDTQYF. In DNA form, the CDR3 reads TGTGCCAGCAGTTTAGGGACAGGGACGGACACAGATACGCAGTATTTT. The rearrangement links TRBV27 to TRBJ2-3, with TRBD1 matching over 9 bases. CDR3 length: 16 amino acids. CDR1 and CDR2 from the germline V gene are MNHEY and SMNVEV (reference sequence). Trimming at V came to 2 bases and at J to 2 bases, leaving 5 bases not matched to a gene.

The chain has TRBV10-1 and TRBJ2-5; D is perhaps TRBD2 (7 bases). V dropped 4 bases and J dropped 0 bases, with 9 bases sitting between them. The CDR3 totals 14 residues. Germline-derived CDR1 and CDR2 are WNHNN and SYGVQD (reference sequence). Here the CDR3 reads CASSVGGDQETQYF. The CDR3 DNA is TGCGCCAGCAGTGTAGGGGGGGACCAAGAGACCCAGTACTTC.

This chain uses TRBV19 with TRBJ1-1; D perhaps matches TRBD1 (5 bases). The CDR3 sequence is 14 residues long. Germline V gives CDR1 LNHDA, CDR2 SQIVND (reference sequence). V was trimmed by 6 bases and J by 1 base, leaving 12 bases between them. The CDR3 DNA reads TGTGCCAGTAGCCCGGGGGGAGGGAACACTGAAGCTTTCTTT. It yields the protein CASSPGGGNTEAFF.

The chain uses TRBV5-6 and TRBJ1-5, with D perhaps matching TRBD1 (6 bases). The CDR3 has 14 amino acids. Trimming removed 4 bases at V and 7 bases at J, with 15 bases between. Per the germline V gene, CDR1 is SGHDT and CDR2 is YYEEEE. The CDR3 loop reads CASSTYRVGQPQHF. CDR3 nucleotide sequence: TGTGCCAGCAGCACCTACAGGGTAGGACAGCCCCAGCATTTT. Variable domain in full (rest from reference TRBV5-6 and TRBJ1-5): DAGVTQSPTHLIKTRGQQVTLRCSPKSGHDTVSWYQQALGQGPQFIFQYYEEEERQRGNFPDRFSGHQFPNYSSELNVNALLLGDSALYLCASSTYRVGQPQHFGDGTRLSIL.

This clone has more than one count but fewer than ten. Other DNA sequences in this specimen translate into the identical CDR3. The chain is built from TRBV2 and TRBJ1-1; maybe TRBD1 (6 bases). Germline-derived CDR1 and CDR2 are SNHLY and FYNNEI. The CDR3 sequence is 13 residues long. Trimming removed 4 bases at V and 4 bases at J, with 10 bases between. Written as DNA, the CDR3 is TGTGCCAGCAGTGGGGGGGGCGTCACTGAAGCTTTCTTT. It specifies CASSGGGVTEAFF.